The next 7 T cell receptor beta chains were all read from a single sample in a study of shared T cell receptors in the human thymus. The method was immunoSEQ multiplex PCR; TCRdb's version includes in-frame clones alone and lacks a portion of them. The table includes just under 550,000 clones, roughly 74% detected once. These data were also filed under a second study, of human thymus T cells.

Sequences were obtained from thymocytes. These receptors all stem from a boy in the first two years of life with a congenital heart defect.

This clone came up once. This rearrangement joins TRBV7-2 to TRBJ2-7, with no clear D. Trimming removed 4 bases from V and 4 bases from J, with 8 bases in between. CDR1 and CDR2 (germline): SGHTA, FQGNSA. This CDR3 spans 12 amino acids. The CDR3 loop reads CASSYPTYEQYF. CDR3 bases: TGTGCCAGCAGCTACCCGACTTACGAGCAGTACTTC.

This chain joins TRBV6-4 and TRBJ2-2, with D possibly matching TRBD2 (6 bases). Germline values: CDR1 MRHNA, CDR2 SNTAGT. The CDR3 is 14 amino acids. V shed 6 bases and J shed 4 bases, with 12 bases lying between them. CDR3 bases: TGTGCCAGCAGAATGGCGGGAAGCACCGGGGAGCTGTTTTTT. Its protein is CASRMAGSTGELFF.

The chain links TRBV12-5 to TRBJ2-3; 11 nucleotides match TRBD2. The junction had 3 bases not matched to a gene; V was cut back by 3 bases and J by 4 bases. This CDR3 region has 15 residues. Germline V CDR1 and CDR2: LGHNT, FRNRAP. The CDR3 loop reads CASGFGSGRADTQYF. As DNA, the CDR3 is TGTGCTAGTGGTTTCGGTAGCGGGAGGGCAGATACGCAGTATTTT.

The J gene is TRBJ2-5, the V gene TRBV14, with a possible D match to TRBD1 (7 bases). This CDR3 is built from 13 residues. From germline, CDR1 is SGHDN and CDR2 FVKESK. Trimming cost V 5 bases and J 5 bases, with 12 bases left between them. CDR3 nucleotide sequence: TGTGCCAGCAGCTACAGGGGAGGCGAGACCCAGTACTTC. The encoded protein is CASSYRGGETQYF.

The chain employs TRBV6-1 and TRBJ2-7; tentatively, D is TRBD2 (5 bases). Trimming took 8 bases from V and 9 from J, leaving 17 bases between them. The CDR3 contains 12 residues. CDR1 and CDR2 (germline): MNHNS, SASEGT. The CDR3 DNA follows: TGTGCCAGCGTCACGTCCCGAGGAGGGCAGTACTTC. Its protein product is CASVTSRGGQYF.

CDR3 bases: TGTGCCAGCAGTGAATCTCCCCCAAAGTCCCAGTCTAATGAAAAACTGTTTTTT. It is translated as CASSESPPKSQSNEKLFF. The chain employs TRBV25-1 and TRBJ1-4; D uncertain. The ends were cut back, 1 base at V and 3 bases at J, with 18 bases in the middle. The germline V gene has CDR1 MGHDK and CDR2 SYGVNS. This CDR3 has 18 residues. Based on the CDR3 plus reference TRBV25-1 and TRBJ1-4, the full variable domain is EADIYQTPRYLVIGTGKKITLECSQTMGHDKMYWYQQDPGMELHLIHYSYGVNSTEKGDLSSESTVSRIRTEHFPLTLESARPSHTSQYLCASSESPPKSQSNEKLFFGSGTQLSVL.

This rearrangement joins TRBV30 to TRBJ2-4; the D gene is possibly TRBD1 (5 bases). CDR1 is GTSNPN and CDR2 is SVGIG in the germline V gene (reference sequence). The CDR3 is 16 residues long. V was pared by 4 bases and J by 1 base, with 17 bases between. The CDR3 region is CAWKSRQPCAKNIQYF. In DNA, the CDR3 is TGTGCCTGGAAGTCCAGACAGCCCTGTGCCAAAAACATTCAGTACTTC.